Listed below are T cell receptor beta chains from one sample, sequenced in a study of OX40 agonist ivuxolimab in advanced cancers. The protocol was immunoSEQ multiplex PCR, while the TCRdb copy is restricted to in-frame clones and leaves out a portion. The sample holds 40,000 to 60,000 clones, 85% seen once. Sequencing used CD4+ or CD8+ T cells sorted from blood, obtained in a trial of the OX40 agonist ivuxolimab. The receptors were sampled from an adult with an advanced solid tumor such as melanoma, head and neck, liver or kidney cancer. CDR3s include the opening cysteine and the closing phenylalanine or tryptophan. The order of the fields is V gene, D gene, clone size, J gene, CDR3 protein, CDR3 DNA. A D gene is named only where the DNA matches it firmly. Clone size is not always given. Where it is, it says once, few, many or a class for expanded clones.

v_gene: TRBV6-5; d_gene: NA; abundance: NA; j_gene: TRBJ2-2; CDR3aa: CASSTELNTGELFF; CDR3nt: TGTGCCAGCAGCACAGAACTAAACACCGGGGAGCTGTTTTTT
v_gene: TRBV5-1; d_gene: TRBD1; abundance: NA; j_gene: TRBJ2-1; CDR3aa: CASSPRTGDGEQFF; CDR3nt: TGCGCCAGCAGCCCCAGGACAGGGGACGGTGAGCAGTTCTTC
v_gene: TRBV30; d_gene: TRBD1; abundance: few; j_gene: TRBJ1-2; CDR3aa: CAWGYGQGSYGYTF; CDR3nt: TGTGCCTGGGGTTACGGACAGGGCTCCTATGGCTACACCTTC
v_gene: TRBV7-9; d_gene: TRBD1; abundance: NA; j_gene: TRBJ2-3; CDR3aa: CASSSGQGRLDTQYF; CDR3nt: TGTGCCAGCAGCTCCGGACAGGGAAGGCTGGATACGCAGTATTTT
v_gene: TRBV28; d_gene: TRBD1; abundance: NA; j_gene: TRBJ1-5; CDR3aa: CASSLLTGRNQPQHF; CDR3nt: TGTGCCAGCAGCCTGCTGACAGGGAGAAATCAGCCCCAGCATTTT
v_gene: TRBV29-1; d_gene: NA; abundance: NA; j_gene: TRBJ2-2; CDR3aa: CSALLAGELFF; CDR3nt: TGCAGCGCCCTGTTGGCCGGGGAGCTGTTTTTT
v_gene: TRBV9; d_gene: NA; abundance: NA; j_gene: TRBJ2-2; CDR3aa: CASSVGGVTTGELFF; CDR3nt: TGTGCCAGCAGCGTAGGAGGGGTCACCACCGGGGAGCTGTTTTTT
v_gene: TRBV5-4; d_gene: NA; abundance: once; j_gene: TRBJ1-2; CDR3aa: CASSLPAALGYGYTF; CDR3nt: TGTGCCAGCAGCTTGCCGGCAGCCTTGGGCTATGGCTACACCTTC
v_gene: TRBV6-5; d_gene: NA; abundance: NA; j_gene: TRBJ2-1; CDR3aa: CASSYYIGHTEQFF; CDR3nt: TGTGCCAGCAGTTACTACATCGGTCACACTGAGCAGTTCTTC
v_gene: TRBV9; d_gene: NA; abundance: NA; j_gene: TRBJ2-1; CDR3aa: CASSANRDGSYNEQFF; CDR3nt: TGTGCCAGCAGCGCCAACCGGGACGGATCCTACAATGAGCAGTTCTTC
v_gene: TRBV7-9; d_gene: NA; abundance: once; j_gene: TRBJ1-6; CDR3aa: CASSPGPNSPLHF; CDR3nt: TGTGCCAGCAGCCCCGGACCTAATTCACCCCTCCACTTT
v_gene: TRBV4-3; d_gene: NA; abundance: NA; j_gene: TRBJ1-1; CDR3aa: CASSRLRDLNTEAFF; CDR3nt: TGCGCCAGCAGCCGCCTCCGGGACCTAAACACTGAAGCTTTCTTT
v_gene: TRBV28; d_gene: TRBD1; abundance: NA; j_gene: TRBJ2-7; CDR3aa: CASSQDRDFSYEQYF; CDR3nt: TGTGCCAGCAGCCAGGACAGGGATTTTTCCTACGAGCAGTACTTC
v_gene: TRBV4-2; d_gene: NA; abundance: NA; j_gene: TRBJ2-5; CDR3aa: CASSQRRETQYF; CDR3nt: TGTGCCAGCAGCCAAAGGAGGGAGACCCAGTACTTC
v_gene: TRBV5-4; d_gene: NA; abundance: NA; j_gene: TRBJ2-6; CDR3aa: CASSPRGSGANVLTF; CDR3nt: TGTGCCAGCAGCCCGCGCGGTTCTGGGGCCAACGTCCTGACTTTC
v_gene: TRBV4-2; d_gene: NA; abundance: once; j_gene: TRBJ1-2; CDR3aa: CASSPRGGLDILYGYTF; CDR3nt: TGTGCCAGCAGCCCCCGGGGGGGGCTTGACATCCTCTATGGCTACACCTTC
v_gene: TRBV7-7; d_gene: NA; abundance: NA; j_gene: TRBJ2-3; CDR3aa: CASSLSKTDTQYF; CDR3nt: TGTGCCAGCAGCCTTTCAAAAACAGATACGCAGTATTTT
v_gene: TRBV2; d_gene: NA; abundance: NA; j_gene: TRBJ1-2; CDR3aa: CASSEDRAFYGYTF; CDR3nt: TGTGCCAGCAGTGAAGATCGCGCATTCTATGGCTACACCTTC
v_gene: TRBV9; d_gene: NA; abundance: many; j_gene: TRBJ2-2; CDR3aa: CASSYGTGELFF; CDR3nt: TGTGCCAGCAGTTATGGGACCGGGGAGCTGTTTTTT
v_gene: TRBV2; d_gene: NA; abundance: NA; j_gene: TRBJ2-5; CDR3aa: CASSSLGETQYF; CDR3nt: TGTGCCAGCAGCTCGCTCGGGGAGACCCAGTACTTC